This passage covers 29 T cell receptor beta chains from one sample sequenced in a study of identical twins. TCRdb reprocessed the 5' RACE reads with MiXCR, giving one entry per CDR3 protein. The sample shows approximately 240,000 distinct CDR3 sequences, more than 13% of them seen only once. Sample: memory (CD45RO+) T cells sorted from blood. The receptor source for this set is a woman aged 18-30 years in good health.

The sample holds many counts of this clonotype. Written as DNA, the CDR3 is TGTGCCAGCAGCCCGGGGAGAGGGGGCACAGATACGCAGTATTTT. Translation gives CASSPGRGGTDTQYF. The chain is built from TRBV14 and TRBJ2-3; D is possibly TRBD1 or TRBD2 (5 bases each). V was cut by 4 bases and J by 1 base, with 12 bases left in between. CDR1 and CDR2 from the germline V gene are SGHDN and FVKESK. The CDR3 loop spans 15 amino acids.

V is TRBV5-1 and J is TRBJ2-1, with 9 bases that match TRBD2. V trimming: 7 bases; J trimming: 6 bases; junction bases outside the gene matches: 11. CDR3 length: 15 amino acids. Germline lookup yields CDR1 SGHRS and CDR2 YFSETQ. The CDR3 sequence: CASARQLAGVNEQFF. In DNA form, the CDR3 reads TGCGCCAGCGCCCGGCAACTAGCGGGTGTCAATGAGCAGTTCTTC.

This clonotype was counted between two and nine times. The chain is built from TRBV6-1 and TRBJ2-7; no clear D gene. Trimming pared 1 base from V and 2 bases from J, leaving 9 bases between. The CDR3 length is 14 residues. From germline, CDR1 is MNHNS and CDR2 SASEGT. CDR3 loop: CASSEEWPTYEQYF. Written as DNA, the CDR3 is TGTGCCAGCAGTGAAGAGTGGCCCACCTACGAGCAGTACTTC.

The chain recombines TRBV2 with TRBJ2-1, with 7 nucleotides matching TRBD2. CDR1 SNHLY and CDR2 FYNNEI come from the germline V gene. The ends lost 1 base at V and 4 bases at J; junction bases unmatched: 10. The CDR3 is made up of 17 amino acids. The CDR3 loop reads CASSEVLSSSGYNEQFF. The CDR3 DNA follows: TGTGCCAGCAGTGAAGTTCTCAGTTCTAGCGGTTACAATGAGCAGTTCTTC.

The CDR3 sequence: CSALLAGGRGEQFF. The CDR3 region has the DNA TGCAGTGCCTTACTAGCGGGAGGGCGGGGTGAGCAGTTCTTC. The rearrangement joins TRBV20-1 to TRBJ2-1; 13 nucleotides match TRBD2. V was clipped by 6 bases and J by 9 bases; unmatched bases: 8. CDR3 length: 14 amino acids. From germline, CDR1 is DFQATT and CDR2 SNEGSKA (reference sequence).

Ten or more counts support this clonotype. The chain links TRBV7-2 to TRBJ1-1, with a weak D call TRBD1 (5 bases). V dropped 3 bases and J dropped 7 bases, with 12 bases sitting between them. The CDR3 is made up of 13 amino acids. Germline V CDR1 and CDR2: SGHTA, FQGNSA. Here the CDR3 reads CASSFAGTVEAFF. For the CDR3, the DNA is TGTGCCAGCAGCTTCGCGGGGACCGTTGAAGCTTTCTTT.

The sample holds many counts of this clonotype. The gene calls are TRBV7-2 and TRBJ2-4; the D gene is possibly TRBD1 (7 bases). CDR1 and CDR2 (germline): SGHTA, FQGNSA. The CDR3 is made up of 16 amino acids. Trimming shortened V by 5 bases and J by 1 base, and 15 bases separated the two germline ends. The CDR3 nucleotides are TGTGCCAGCAGCGTTAACTCAGGGGGGGCCAAAAACATTCAGTACTTC. Translated, it gives CASSVNSGGAKNIQYF.

This clonotype was counted once. The V gene is TRBV6-5, the J gene TRBJ2-3; the match to TRBD2 covers 8 bases. The CDR3 spans 18 residues. V trimming: 1 base; J trimming: 0 bases; junction bases outside the gene matches: 9. CDR1 is MNHEY and CDR2 is SVGAGI in the germline V gene. The CDR3 DNA sequence: TGTGCCAGCAGTTACTACCAATTAGCGGGATTAAGCACAGATACGCAGTATTTT. It specifies CASSYYQLAGLSTDTQYF.

The rearrangement joins TRBV2 to TRBJ2-1, with TRBD2 identical over 8 bases. The CDR3 extends over 15 amino acids. J lost 10 bases, V lost 2 bases, and 10 bases had no gene match. Per germline, CDR1 SNHLY and CDR2 FYNNEI. This CDR3 is CASSERGGAVGEQFF. CDR3 nucleotides: TGTGCCAGCAGTGAACGGGGGGGAGCCGTCGGAGAGCAGTTCTTC. Together with reference TRBV2 and TRBJ2-1, the CDR3 gives the full variable domain: EPEVTQTPSHQVTQMGQEVILRCVPISNHLYFYWYRQILGQKVEFLVSFYNNEISEKSEIFDDQFSVERPDGSNFTLKIRSTKLEDSAMYFCASSERGGAVGEQFFGPGTRLTVL.

Only a few counts were recorded for this clonotype. The V call is TRBV20-1, the J call TRBJ2-3; 10 bases are a match to TRBD2. The CDR3 has 15 residues. Germline values: CDR1 DFQATT, CDR2 SNEGSKA (reference sequence). The junction had 7 bases not matched to a gene; V was cut back by 3 bases and J by 4 bases. DNA for the CDR3: TGCAGTGCTAGTTGGAGCGGGGGGGCGGCAGATACGCAGTATTTT. Translation: CSASWSGGAADTQYF.

This clonotype was observed a few times. This chain joins TRBV14 and TRBJ2-4, with D unclear. Trimming pared 1 base from V and 7 bases from J, leaving 11 bases between. Germline CDR1 is SGHDN and CDR2 is FVKESK. The CDR3 has 14 amino acids. CDR3 coding DNA: TGTGCCAGCAGCCAAGGGTCCAAGGAGAACATTCAGTACTTC. Translation gives CASSQGSKENIQYF.

Ten or more counts support this clonotype. V and J are TRBV12-3 or TRBV12-4 and TRBJ2-1, with D perhaps matching TRBD1 (5 bases). The V end lost 5 bases, the J end lost 6 bases, and 11 bases lay between the germline ends. This CDR3 has 13 amino acids. The CDR3 bases are TGTGCCAGCAGTGGGGCCGGCGCCAATGAGCAGTTCTTC. Protein sequence: CASSGAGANEQFF.

This clonotype showed up many times. The chain uses TRBV5-5 and TRBJ1-4, with unresolved D. The germline gives CDR1 SGHKS, CDR2 YYEKEE (reference sequence). This CDR3 spans 15 amino acids. V lost 4 bases and J 4 bases, leaving 14 bases between the germline ends. The CDR3 DNA is TGTGCCAGCAGCCCTGGCGGCCTGAGTAATGAAAAACTGTTTTTT. This gives the protein CASSPGGLSNEKLFF.

This clonotype was observed a handful of times. The genes are TRBV2 and TRBJ1-1; D is uncertain. Trimming pared 6 bases from V and 1 base from J, leaving 9 bases between. Germline CDR1 and CDR2: SNHLY and FYNNEI. This CDR3 spans 13 amino acids. The DNA for the CDR3 is TGTGCCAGCAGGGGTGATTCGAACACTGAAGCTTTCTTT. Its translation is CASRGDSNTEAFF.

This clonotype was observed a handful of times. The gene calls are TRBV29-1 and TRBJ2-2, with D tentatively TRBD1 or TRBD2 (5 bases each). CDR3 length: 14 residues. CDR1 is SQVTM and CDR2 is ANQGSEA in the germline V gene. The V and J ends lost 2 bases and 6 bases respectively, with 13 bases between them. The CDR3 DNA sequence: TGCAGCGTTGAACTTCGGGTGGGACCCGGGGAGCTGTTTTTT. Encoded protein: CSVELRVGPGELFF.

The chain carries TRBV3-1 and TRBJ1-2; D is uncertain. V was clipped by 0 bases and J by 5 bases, with 10 bases between them. Per germline, CDR1 LGHDT and CDR2 YNNKEL (reference sequence). The CDR3 extends over 14 amino acids. The CDR3 bases are TGTGCCAGCAGCCAAGAGGGCAGGCGGTATGGCTACACCTTC. It is translated as CASSQEGRRYGYTF.

Many counts were recorded for this clonotype. The gene calls are TRBV7-9 and TRBJ1-4; tentative D call: TRBD1 (5 bases). The CDR3 spans 12 residues. Trimming stripped 6 bases from V and 8 bases from J, with 10 bases between. Germline CDR1 and CDR2: SEHNR and FQNEAQ (reference sequence). The CDR3 DNA sequence: TGTGCCAGCAGTTCAGGGAAGGAAAAACTGTTTTTT. Its translation: CASSSGKEKLFF.

J is TRBJ2-5 and V is TRBV30, with 8 positions matching TRBD2. Germline assignment: CDR1 GTSNPN and CDR2 SVGIG (reference sequence). The junction had 6 bases not matched to a gene; V was cut back by 7 bases and J by 5 bases. CDR3 length: 12 residues. Written as DNA, the CDR3 is TGTGCCTTGAGGGGACTAGGTGAGACCCAGTACTTC. Residues: CALRGLGETQYF.

The J gene is TRBJ2-3, the V gene TRBV2; 8 nucleotides line up with TRBD1. There are 14 residues in the CDR3. V gave up 8 bases and J gave up 5 bases; unmatched junction bases: 9. CDR1 and CDR2 (germline): SNHLY, FYNNEI. This CDR3 reads CASGRTGFEDTQYF. CDR3 in DNA: TGTGCCAGCGGTCGGACAGGGTTTGAAGATACGCAGTATTTT.

Within the sample, this clonotype is medium-sized (0.01 to 0.1%). The V and J genes are TRBV2 and TRBJ2-1; D is unresolved. Germline V lookup: CDR1 SNHLY, CDR2 FYNNEI. This CDR3 contains 13 residues. Trimming removed 7 bases from V and 0 bases from J, with 7 bases in between. The CDR3 sequence is CASNSGSYNEQFF. The CDR3 nucleotides read TGTGCCAGCAATTCCGGCTCCTACAATGAGCAGTTCTTC.

The chain is built from TRBV6-5 and TRBJ1-6, with D unclear. This CDR3 has 19 residues. In germline, CDR1 is MNHEY, CDR2 SVGAGI. The V gene lost 0 bases and the J gene lost 2 bases, with 17 bases spanning the gap. Here the CDR3 reads CASSYSGLVQSTYNSPLHF. DNA of the CDR3: TGTGCCAGCAGTTACTCCGGCTTAGTCCAGAGCACCTATAATTCACCCCTCCACTTT.

The gene calls are TRBV20-1 and TRBJ2-7, with TRBD2 identical over 12 bases. The length of the CDR3 is 14 residues. Unmatched junction bases numbered 8, after V lost 6 bases and J lost 5 bases. Per germline, CDR1 DFQATT and CDR2 SNEGSKA (reference sequence). The CDR3 sequence: CSARRTSGTHEQYF. The CDR3 nucleotides read TGCAGTGCCCGCCGGACTAGCGGGACCCACGAGCAGTACTTC.

The chain joins TRBV14 to TRBJ2-7; a possible D gene is TRBD1 (6 bases). V lost 5 bases and J 2 bases, leaving 13 bases between the germline ends. Germline V gene lookup returns CDR1 SGHDN and CDR2 FVKESK. The CDR3 loop spans 14 amino acids. CDR3 coding DNA: TGTGCCAGCAGCGAACAGGGTAAAACCTACGAGCAGTACTTC. This translates into CASSEQGKTYEQYF.

This clonotype was seen at least ten times. The CDR3 protein is CATSDRAGLGSYNEQFF. In DNA, the CDR3 is TGTGCCACCAGTGATCGAGCGGGACTCGGCTCCTACAATGAGCAGTTCTTC. This rearrangement joins TRBV24-1 to TRBJ2-1; 7 nucleotides match TRBD2. The V gene's germline CDR1 is KGHDR and CDR2 SFDVKD. V trimming: 3 bases; J trimming: 0 bases; junction bases outside the gene matches: 7. The CDR3 is made up of 17 amino acids.

This clonotype has a handful of counts. The chain uses TRBV6-4 and TRBJ1-6, with D perhaps matching TRBD1 (6 bases). The CDR3 spans 14 residues. CDR1 and CDR2 (germline): MRHNA, SNTAGT. The V end was cut by 3 bases, the J end by 5 bases, with 8 bases between. The chain's CDR3 is CASSEGADNSPLHF. Written as DNA, the CDR3 is TGTGCCAGCAGTGAGGGGGCCGATAATTCACCCCTCCACTTT.

CDR3 in amino acids: CASSRTSGLITDTQYF. As DNA, the CDR3 is TGCGCCAGCAGCCGGACTAGCGGGTTGATCACAGATACGCAGTATTTT. The chain uses TRBV4-3 and TRBJ2-3; TRBD2 matches at 11 bases. The CDR3 is 16 amino acids. Per germline, CDR1 LGHNA and CDR2 YSLEER. With 4 bases clipped from V and 2 bases from J, the junction kept 5 bases outside the gene matches.

In its sample, this clonotype was seen a few times. This chain uses TRBV9 with TRBJ1-2; D remains ambiguous. Germline V CDR1 and CDR2: SGDLS, YYNGEE. V was shortened by 4 bases and J by 7 bases, with 17 bases between the two germline ends. This CDR3 has 14 amino acids. In DNA, the CDR3 is TGTGCCAGCAGCCCCCGCCCGGAGTCAGGTGGCTACACCTTC. This translates into CASSPRPESGGYTF. Using reference TRBV9 and TRBJ1-2 for the parts outside the CDR3, the full variable domain is DSGVTQTPKHLITATGQRVTLRCSPRSGDLSVYWYQQSLDQGLQFLIQYYNGEERAKGNILERFSAQQFPDLHSELNLSSLELGDSALYFCASSPRPESGGYTFGSGTRLTVV.

The V gene is TRBV5-1, the J gene TRBJ2-5, with unresolved D. The CDR3 runs to 15 residues. V lost 0 bases and J lost 1, with 10 bases in between. The germline V gene encodes CDR1 SGHRS and CDR2 YFSETQ. CDR3 sequence reads: CASSLALMTQETQYF. The CDR3, as DNA: TGCGCCAGCAGCTTGGCCTTGATGACCCAAGAGACCCAGTACTTC.

V and J are TRBV12-3 or TRBV12-4 and TRBJ2-6; the match to TRBD1 covers 8 bases. This CDR3 spans 17 amino acids. The V segment lost 4 bases and the J segment 0 bases; nucleotides outside the gene matches: 5. Here the CDR3 reads CASSYGQGSSGANVLTF. The CDR3 DNA sequence: TGTGCCAGCAGTTACGGACAGGGAAGCTCTGGGGCCAACGTCCTGACTTTC.